The clone carrying this T cell receptor beta chain came up once. In assigning cohorts, the study relied on participant-reported clinical history. The CDR3 spans 15 residues. The V gene's germline CDR1 is MDHEN and CDR2 SYDVKM. Trimming shortened V by 4 bases and J by 5 bases, and 17 bases separated the two germline ends. Some clones are missing from TCRdb's copy, which holds only in-frame ones; the method was immunoSEQ multiplex PCR. This table has fewer than 400,000 clones, roughly 90% appearing once. These data originate in a study of blood T cell repertoires in COVID-19. Study information: The analysed material was cDNA or gDNA that came from T cells, B-cell-depleted T cells, or PBMCs.

The source material was PBMCs or T cells enriched from blood (not recorded which). The J gene is TRBJ2-5, the V gene TRBV28; a weak D match, TRBD1 (7 bases). This receptor was identified in a woman in her twenties or thirties who had recovered from COVID-19. CDR3 nucleotide sequence: TGTGCCAGCAGTTCCCCCCCGACAGGGAGGGAGACCCAGTACTTC. Translated: CASSSPPTGRETQYF.